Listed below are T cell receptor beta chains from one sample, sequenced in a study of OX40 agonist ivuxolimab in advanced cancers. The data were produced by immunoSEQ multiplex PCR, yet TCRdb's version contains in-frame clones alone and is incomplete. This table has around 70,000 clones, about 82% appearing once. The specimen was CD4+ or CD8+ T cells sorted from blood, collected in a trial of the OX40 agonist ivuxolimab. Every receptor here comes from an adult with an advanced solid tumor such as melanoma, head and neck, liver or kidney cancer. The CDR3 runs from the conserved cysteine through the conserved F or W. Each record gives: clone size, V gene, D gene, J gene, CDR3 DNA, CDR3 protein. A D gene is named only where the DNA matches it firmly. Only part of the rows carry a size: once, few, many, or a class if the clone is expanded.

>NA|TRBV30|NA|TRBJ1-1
TGTGCCTGGAGTCCCAGGGGTATAGCTTTCTTT
CAWSPRGIAFF
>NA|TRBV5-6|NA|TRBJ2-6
TGTGCCAGCACCCTTGGCCAGAGCTCTGGGGCCAACGTCCTGACTTTC
CASTLGQSSGANVLTF
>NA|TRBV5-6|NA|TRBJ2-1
TGTGCCAGCAGCTTGGAAGTTGACGATGAGCAGTTCTTC
CASSLEVDDEQFF
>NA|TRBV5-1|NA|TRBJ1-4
TGCGCCAGCAGCTTGGGGGCGACAGCAACTAATGAAAAACTGTTTTTT
CASSLGATATNEKLFF
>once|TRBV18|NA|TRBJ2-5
TGTGCCAGCTCACCTGAAGAGACCCAGTACTTC
CASSPEETQYF
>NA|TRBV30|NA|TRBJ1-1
TGTGCCTGGACCACGACCTACGCAGCTTTCTTT
CAWTTTYAAFF
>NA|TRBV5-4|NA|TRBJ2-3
TGTGCCAGCAGCTGGGGCCGGGGGAGCACAGATACGCAGTATTTT
CASSWGRGSTDTQYF
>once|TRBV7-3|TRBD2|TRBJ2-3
TGTGCCAGCAGCTCCACTGGGCAGCGGGAGGGCCTCGGTACGCAGTATTTT
CASSSTGQREGLGTQYF
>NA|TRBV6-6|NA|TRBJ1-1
TGTGCCAGCAGTCGACAGGCTATGAACACTGAAGCTTTCTTT
CASSRQAMNTEAFF
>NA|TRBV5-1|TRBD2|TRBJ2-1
TGCGCCAGCAGCTATATTAGCGGTGCGGGAGGCAATGAGCAGTTCTTC
CASSYISGAGGNEQFF
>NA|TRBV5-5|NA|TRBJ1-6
TGTGCCAGCAGCTCATTTGTGGGGGGGCCGTATAATTCACCCCTCCACTTT
CASSSFVGGPYNSPLHF
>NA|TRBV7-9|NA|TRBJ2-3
TGTGCCAGCAGCTCGACCCTAGTTAGCACAGATACGCAGTATTTT
CASSSTLVSTDTQYF
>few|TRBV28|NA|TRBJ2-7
TGTGCCAGCAGTACCACAGGGGAGGGGTCCTACGAGCAGTACTTC
CASSTTGEGSYEQYF
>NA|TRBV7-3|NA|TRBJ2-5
TGTGCCAGCAGCTTGAGTAACCAAGAGACCCAGTACTTC
CASSLSNQETQYF
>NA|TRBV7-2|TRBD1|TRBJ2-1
TGTGCCAGCAGAGGGGACAGGGGTCTGGGTGAGCAGTTCTTC
CASRGDRGLGEQFF